This T cell receptor (beta chain) came from a study of long-term antiretroviral therapy in people with HIV. The CDR3 has 17 residues. Germline V gene data show CDR1 as LGHNA and CDR2 as YSLEER. The V gene end was trimmed by 3 bases and the J gene end by 3 bases; junction bases not matched to a gene: 12. Comments on this clone: Its antigen is unidentified.

Whole-study findings and limits: Repertoires with HIV possessed tighter CDR3 length spans than those of controls.

At survey level, the immunoSEQ assay was run in its v3.0 version. Sequencing used immunoSEQ multiplex PCR; TCRdb keeps in-frame clones, though not all of them. The table records 20,000 or so clones, approximately 86% of them present only once. V usage is TRBV4-3 and J usage is TRBJ2-3; 7 positions agree with TRBD2. This sample comprised unsorted PBMCs, obtained 0.5 years after starting antiretroviral therapy. The TCR sequence derives from a man between 40 and 49 years old with HIV. The CDR3 DNA is TGCGCCAGCAGCCAGACCCGGGACTACAAATTTACAGATACGCAGTATTTT. Amino acids: CASSQTRDYKFTDTQYF.